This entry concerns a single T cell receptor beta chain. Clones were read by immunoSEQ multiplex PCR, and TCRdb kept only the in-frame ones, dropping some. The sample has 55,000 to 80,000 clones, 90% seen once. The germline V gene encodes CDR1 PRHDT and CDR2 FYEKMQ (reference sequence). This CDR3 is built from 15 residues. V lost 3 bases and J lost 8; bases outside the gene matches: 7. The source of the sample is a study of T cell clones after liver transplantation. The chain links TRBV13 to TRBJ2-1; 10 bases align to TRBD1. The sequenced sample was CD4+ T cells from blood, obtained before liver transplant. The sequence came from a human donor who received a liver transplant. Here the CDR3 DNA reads TGTGCCAGCAGCTTCAGACAGGGGGCTAGCGATGAGCAGTTCTTC. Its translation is CASSFRQGASDEQFF.